Listed below are T cell receptor beta chains from one sample, sequenced in a study of T-cell memory formation after mild COVID-19. TCRdb itself ran the 5' RACE reads through MiXCR, one entry per CDR3 protein. The data contain almost 350,000 distinct CDR3 sequences, 20% to 25% of them singletons. Sequenced sample: PBMCs or a T cell subset sorted from them (not recorded which). The receptor source for this set is a man between 18 and 29 years old who had mild COVID-19 (a few samples of this study predate the infection). Cell type and time point are not known. The CDR3 runs from the conserved cysteine through the conserved F or W. D genes are given only for firm matches. Not all rows give a size; the values are once, few, many and, for expanded clones, a class.

J gene: TRBJ2-6
clone size: .
D gene: .
CDR3 length: 14
V gene: TRBV20-1
CDR3 DNA: TGCAGTGCCCTCGTGGTTTCTGGGGCCAACGTCCTGACTTTC
CDR3 protein: CSALVVSGANVLTF

J gene: TRBJ2-5
clone size: many
D gene: TRBD2
CDR3 length: 15
V gene: TRBV7-2
CDR3 DNA: TGTGCCAGCAGCTTAAGGGCGGGAGCCAAAGAGACCCAGTACTTC
CDR3 protein: CASSLRAGAKETQYF

J gene: TRBJ2-6
clone size: .
D gene: .
CDR3 length: 13
V gene: TRBV27
CDR3 DNA: TGTGCCAGCCGGGCCTATGGGGCCAACGTCCTGACTTTC
CDR3 protein: CASRAYGANVLTF

J gene: TRBJ1-1
clone size: large
D gene: .
CDR3 length: 14
V gene: TRBV10-3
CDR3 DNA: TGTGCCATCAGTGAGTCACGGAGGTTCACTGAAGCTTTCTTT
CDR3 protein: CAISESRRFTEAFF

J gene: TRBJ2-3
clone size: few
D gene: TRBD1
CDR3 length: 15
V gene: TRBV4-1
CDR3 DNA: TGCGCCAGCAGCCGACCGGACAGGGGGCAAGATACGCAGTATTTT
CDR3 protein: CASSRPDRGQDTQYF

J gene: TRBJ2-7
clone size: .
D gene: .
CDR3 length: 15
V gene: TRBV5-5
CDR3 DNA: TGTGCCAGCAGCTTGATCCCCGGAGGGGACTTCGAGCAGTACTTC
CDR3 protein: CASSLIPGGDFEQYF

J gene: TRBJ2-2
clone size: few
D gene: TRBD2
CDR3 length: 15
V gene: TRBV12-3/TRBV12-4
CDR3 DNA: TGTGCCAGCAGAACCGGGACTAGCGGCACCGGGGAGCTGTTTTTT
CDR3 protein: CASRTGTSGTGELFF

J gene: TRBJ2-3
clone size: .
D gene: TRBD2
CDR3 length: 13
V gene: TRBV20-1
CDR3 DNA: TGCAGTGGGCCCGGGGGGAGCACAGATACGCAGTATTTT
CDR3 protein: CSGPGGSTDTQYF

J gene: TRBJ2-1
clone size: few
D gene: .
CDR3 length: 13
V gene: TRBV20-1
CDR3 DNA: TGCAGTGCTAGTCTAGATTCCTACAATGAGCAGTTCTTC
CDR3 protein: CSASLDSYNEQFF

J gene: TRBJ2-1
clone size: few
D gene: TRBD2
CDR3 length: 14
V gene: TRBV5-1
CDR3 DNA: TGCGCCAGCAGCTCGACTAGCCCCACCAATGAGCAGTTCTTC
CDR3 protein: CASSSTSPTNEQFF

J gene: TRBJ2-5
clone size: .
D gene: TRBD1
CDR3 length: 13
V gene: TRBV7-2
CDR3 DNA: TGTGCCAGCAGCGACACAGGGGAGGAGACCCAGTACTTC
CDR3 protein: CASSDTGEETQYF

J gene: TRBJ2-3
clone size: few
D gene: TRBD2
CDR3 length: 17
V gene: TRBV15
CDR3 DNA: TGTGCCACCAGCAGAGATTTGGCGGCGGGGGTGACAGATACGCAGTATTTT
CDR3 protein: CATSRDLAAGVTDTQYF

J gene: TRBJ2-5
clone size: many
D gene: TRBD2
CDR3 length: 14
V gene: TRBV20-1
CDR3 DNA: TGCAGTGCTAGAGGACTAGCGGGGGTAGAGACCCAGTACTTC
CDR3 protein: CSARGLAGVETQYF

J gene: TRBJ2-2
clone size: .
D gene: .
CDR3 length: 15
V gene: TRBV5-1
CDR3 DNA: TGCGCCAGCAGTGACGGACAGTGGGTTGGCGGGGAGCTGTTTTTT
CDR3 protein: CASSDGQWVGGELFF

J gene: TRBJ2-2
clone size: .
D gene: .
CDR3 length: 20
V gene: TRBV4-1
CDR3 DNA: TGCGCCAGCAGCCAGGGCCCCATTCTAGCGTCAGATCCGAACACCGGGGAGCTGTTTTTT
CDR3 protein: CASSQGPILASDPNTGELFF

J gene: TRBJ2-3
clone size: few
D gene: .
CDR3 length: 15
V gene: TRBV25-1
CDR3 DNA: TGTGCCAGCCGTGAGGAGGGGGCGGGTCGGGATACGCAGTATTTT
CDR3 protein: CASREEGAGRDTQYF

J gene: TRBJ2-1
clone size: .
D gene: .
CDR3 length: 13
V gene: TRBV7-9
CDR3 DNA: TGTGCCAGCAGCTTCCTTGGACAGTACGAGCAGTTCTTC
CDR3 protein: CASSFLGQYEQFF

J gene: TRBJ1-4
clone size: .
D gene: .
CDR3 length: 15
V gene: TRBV27
CDR3 DNA: TGTGCCAGCAGACCCCTAGGACAGCCCAATGAAAAACTGTTTTTT
CDR3 protein: CASRPLGQPNEKLFF

J gene: TRBJ2-6
clone size: few
D gene: .
CDR3 length: 17
V gene: TRBV7-3
CDR3 DNA: TGTGCCAGCAGCTCAAGGGCCGTTTCTTCAGGGGCCAACGTCCTGACTTTC
CDR3 protein: CASSSRAVSSGANVLTF

J gene: TRBJ1-1
clone size: few
D gene: TRBD1
CDR3 length: 14
V gene: TRBV7-3
CDR3 DNA: TGTGCCAGCAGCTTAGAAGGGACAGACTCTGAAGCTTTCTTT
CDR3 protein: CASSLEGTDSEAFF

J gene: TRBJ1-2
clone size: .
D gene: .
CDR3 length: 13
V gene: TRBV6-6
CDR3 DNA: TGTGCCAGCAGTTACGATGGTAGGGGTGGCTACACCTTC
CDR3 protein: CASSYDGRGGYTF

J gene: TRBJ1-1
clone size: .
D gene: TRBD1
CDR3 length: 15
V gene: TRBV5-1
CDR3 DNA: TGCGCCAGCAGCTTGGCCGTGGCAGGGGGTGATGAAGCTTTATTT
CDR3 protein: CASSLAVAGGDEALF

J gene: TRBJ2-7
clone size: .
D gene: .
CDR3 length: 14
V gene: TRBV6-5
CDR3 DNA: TGTGCCAGCAGTTACGGGGCAGTCTCCTACGAGCAGTACTTC
CDR3 protein: CASSYGAVSYEQYF

J gene: TRBJ1-5
clone size: .
D gene: .
CDR3 length: 13
V gene: TRBV20-1
CDR3 DNA: TGCAGTGCTAGACCGGGATTCGGGCAGCCCCAGCATTTT
CDR3 protein: CSARPGFGQPQHF

J gene: TRBJ1-4
clone size: .
D gene: .
CDR3 length: 14
V gene: TRBV19
CDR3 DNA: TGTGCCAGTAGTATACGGGGAAGCGGGGAAAAACTGTTTTTT
CDR3 protein: CASSIRGSGEKLFF

J gene: TRBJ2-7
clone size: many
D gene: .
CDR3 length: 13
V gene: TRBV20-1
CDR3 DNA: TGCAGTGCTAGGCACACCTATTCCTACGAGCAGTACTTC
CDR3 protein: CSARHTYSYEQYF

J gene: TRBJ2-3
clone size: few
D gene: .
CDR3 length: 19
V gene: TRBV11-2
CDR3 DNA: TGTGCCAGCAGCCCAGCCCCATATACCGAACGACTAAGCACAGATACGCAGTATTTT
CDR3 protein: CASSPAPYTERLSTDTQYF

J gene: TRBJ1-5
clone size: few
D gene: TRBD1
CDR3 length: 15
V gene: TRBV4-3
CDR3 DNA: TGCGCCAGCAGCCAAGATCGACAGGGGGGGCAGCCCCAGCATTTT
CDR3 protein: CASSQDRQGGQPQHF

J gene: TRBJ2-1
clone size: few
D gene: TRBD1
CDR3 length: 16
V gene: TRBV7-9
CDR3 DNA: TGTGCCAGCAGCTTAGCTCGAACAGGGGGTCTCAATGAGCAGTTCTTC
CDR3 protein: CASSLARTGGLNEQFF

J gene: TRBJ2-5
clone size: few
D gene: TRBD2
CDR3 length: 13
V gene: TRBV12-3/TRBV12-4
CDR3 DNA: TGTGCCAGCAGTCGGACTAGCTTGGTGACCCAGTACTTC
CDR3 protein: CASSRTSLVTQYF

J gene: TRBJ1-1
clone size: many
D gene: .
CDR3 length: 11
V gene: TRBV30
CDR3 DNA: TGTGCCTGGAGTCTGCAGGTTGAAGCTTTCTTT
CDR3 protein: CAWSLQVEAFF

J gene: TRBJ2-2
clone size: few
D gene: .
CDR3 length: 15
V gene: TRBV25-1
CDR3 DNA: TGTGCCAGCAGTGATCTACCAGTGATCACCGGGGAGCTGTTTTTT
CDR3 protein: CASSDLPVITGELFF

J gene: TRBJ1-1
clone size: many
D gene: .
CDR3 length: 13
V gene: TRBV7-2
CDR3 DNA: TGTGCCAGCAGCTTCCTCGTGAACACTGAAGCTTTCTTT
CDR3 protein: CASSFLVNTEAFF

J gene: TRBJ1-1
clone size: .
D gene: .
CDR3 length: 13
V gene: TRBV11-2
CDR3 DNA: TGTGCCAGCAGCTTAGTGCCAGACTCTGAAGCTTTCTTT
CDR3 protein: CASSLVPDSEAFF

J gene: TRBJ2-1
clone size: .
D gene: .
CDR3 length: 19
V gene: TRBV7-2
CDR3 DNA: TGTGCCAGCAGCTTAGTCATATGGGGGCCGAGAGGACGAGACAATGAGCAGTTCTTC
CDR3 protein: CASSLVIWGPRGRDNEQFF

J gene: TRBJ1-1
clone size: .
D gene: .
CDR3 length: 15
V gene: TRBV7-9
CDR3 DNA: TGTGCCAGCAGTCATAGTGGGGGCAAGGTCACTGAAGCTTTCTTT
CDR3 protein: CASSHSGGKVTEAFF

J gene: TRBJ1-5
clone size: .
D gene: .
CDR3 length: 14
V gene: TRBV7-9
CDR3 DNA: TGTGCCAGCAGAAGGGACGGCCACAATCAGCCCCAGCATTTT
CDR3 protein: CASRRDGHNQPQHF

J gene: TRBJ2-7
clone size: .
D gene: .
CDR3 length: 14
V gene: TRBV7-6
CDR3 DNA: TGTGCCAGCGCAACAGGAGGCGGGTACTACGAGCAGTACTTC
CDR3 protein: CASATGGGYYEQYF

J gene: TRBJ1-2
clone size: few
D gene: .
CDR3 length: 10
V gene: TRBV2
CDR3 DNA: TGTGCCAGCAGTGAATATGGCTACACCTTC
CDR3 protein: CASSEYGYTF

J gene: TRBJ1-6
clone size: many
D gene: TRBD1
CDR3 length: 18
V gene: TRBV12-3/TRBV12-4
CDR3 DNA: TGTGCCAGCAGTTTAAGGACAGGGGGCGCCGGTGAAGGGTCACCCCTCCACTTT
CDR3 protein: CASSLRTGGAGEGSPLHF

J gene: TRBJ2-4
clone size: few
D gene: .
CDR3 length: 16
V gene: TRBV18
CDR3 DNA: TGTGCCAGCTCACCACCGGGGGCTTTAGCCAAAAACATTCAGTACTTC
CDR3 protein: CASSPPGALAKNIQYF

J gene: TRBJ2-1
clone size: few
D gene: .
CDR3 length: 15
V gene: TRBV9
CDR3 DNA: TGTGCCAGCAGCGTCGGGCCAGGGGAATACAATGAGCAGTTCTTC
CDR3 protein: CASSVGPGEYNEQFF

J gene: TRBJ2-1
clone size: .
D gene: .
CDR3 length: 18
V gene: TRBV21-1
CDR3 DNA: TGTGCCAGCAGCGTGGCGGGACAGGGTTCGAGCTCCTACAATGAGCAGTTCTTC
CDR3 protein: CASSVAGQGSSSYNEQFF

J gene: TRBJ1-2
clone size: few
D gene: .
CDR3 length: 13
V gene: TRBV7-2
CDR3 DNA: TGTGCCAGCAGCGCAACGATAGTAGGTGGCTACACCTTC
CDR3 protein: CASSATIVGGYTF

J gene: TRBJ2-2
clone size: few
D gene: .
CDR3 length: 14
V gene: TRBV19
CDR3 DNA: TGTGCCAGTGGAACTAGCTGGAACACCGGGGAGCTGTTTTTT
CDR3 protein: CASGTSWNTGELFF

J gene: TRBJ1-5
clone size: few
D gene: .
CDR3 length: 12
V gene: TRBV20-1
CDR3 DNA: TGCAGTGCTACAGGGTATAGTCAGCCCCAGCATTTT
CDR3 protein: CSATGYSQPQHF

J gene: TRBJ1-2
clone size: few
D gene: .
CDR3 length: 13
V gene: TRBV2
CDR3 DNA: TGTGCCAGCAGTGAGCAATTTAACTATGGCTACACCTTC
CDR3 protein: CASSEQFNYGYTF

J gene: TRBJ2-5
clone size: .
D gene: TRBD1
CDR3 length: 16
V gene: TRBV7-2
CDR3 DNA: TGTGCCAGCAGCTTATCTTCCGACAGGGGACGGGAGACCCAGTACTTC
CDR3 protein: CASSLSSDRGRETQYF

J gene: TRBJ2-7
clone size: few
D gene: TRBD1
CDR3 length: 16
V gene: TRBV20-1
CDR3 DNA: TGCAGTGCTAGCGGCGCGAGGGACAGCTACTCCTACGAGCAGTACTTC
CDR3 protein: CSASGARDSYSYEQYF